This entry features one T cell receptor (beta chain) sequence. Its antigen is as yet unknown. This sample is part of a study of vaccination and CD4 T cells after COVID-19. Noted treatment: approximately 11-day PBMC culture with coronavirus spike peptide pools or control peptides (ViraFEST assay). PCR positivity dates ran from March to December 2020, preceding US Alpha, Beta and Delta variants. With fresh IL-2 medium, half the medium was replaced on days 3 and 7. The study's findings and limits: Vaccine-specific clones in convalescent patients were spike mono-reactive in 304 of 307 cases.

The germline V gene has CDR1 MDHEN and CDR2 SYDVKM. The ends were cut back, 5 bases at V and 7 bases at J, with 18 bases in the middle. CDR3 length equals 15 residues. Sequence data for DNA of cultured CD4+ T cells were generated by the Oncomine TCR Beta short-read assay. From the PCR reads, TCRdb called clonotypes with MiXCR, one entry per CDR3 protein. The sample lists 5,500 to 7,500 distinct CDR3 sequences, roughly 50% occurring once. This receptor was obtained from a human donor who had recovered from COVID-19. The rearrangement links TRBV28 to TRBJ1-5; D gene uncertain. Sequencing was performed on CD4+ T cells from blood, cultured in vitro. This CDR3 is CASSPPPAGEQPQHF. DNA of the CDR3: TGTGCCAGCAGTCCCCCCCCTGCGGGTGAACAGCCCCAGCATTTT.